Listed below are T cell receptor beta chains from one sample, sequenced in a study of blood T cell repertoires in COVID-19. TCRdb's copy holds only in-frame clones and misses some; the assay was immunoSEQ multiplex PCR. The sample lists roughly 300,000 clones, 80% to 90% seen once, with roughly 6.7% in the top ten. Sequences were obtained from peripheral blood. The receptor source for this set is a man in his late teens or twenties who had recovered from COVID-19. Both conserved end residues are part of each CDR3. A D gene is named only where the DNA matches it firmly. Only some rows state a clone size, as once, few, many or a class for expanded clones.

size: .; D: .; V: TRBV30; J: TRBJ1-1; DNA: TGTGCCTGGAGTTCTACTACGAACACTGAAGCTTTCTTT; CDR3: CAWSSTTNTEAFF
size: .; D: .; V: TRBV7-8; J: TRBJ2-7; DNA: TGTGCCAGCAGAGCCCCGGGACAAGCCTACGAGCAGTACTTC; CDR3: CASRAPGQAYEQYF
size: .; D: .; V: TRBV14; J: TRBJ1-4; DNA: TGTGCCAGCAGCCAAGGAGGGGGGGCTAATGAAAAACTGTTTTTT; CDR3: CASSQGGGANEKLFF
size: .; D: TRBD1; V: TRBV4-3; J: TRBJ1-1; DNA: TGCGCCAGCAGCCAAGATTCTTTGGACAGGGGACGGTACATGAACACTGAAGCTTTCTTT; CDR3: CASSQDSLDRGRYMNTEAFF
size: .; D: TRBD1; V: TRBV4-3; J: TRBJ1-5; DNA: TGCGCCAGCAGCTCTCAACTACAGGGGGGTCAGCCCCAGCATTTT; CDR3: CASSSQLQGGQPQHF
size: .; D: .; V: TRBV11-1; J: TRBJ1-1; DNA: TGTGCCAGCAGCTTAAGTTACTCACCCGGTACTGAAGCTTTCTTT; CDR3: CASSLSYSPGTEAFF
size: .; D: .; V: TRBV5-1; J: TRBJ1-1; DNA: TGCGCCAGCAGCTCGGCCGTCGACAGGAACACTGAAGCTTTCTTT; CDR3: CASSSAVDRNTEAFF
size: .; D: .; V: TRBV6-1; J: TRBJ2-2; DNA: TGTGCCAGCAGTGAAGATCGATGGAGGGTCCGGGAGCTGTTTTTT; CDR3: CASSEDRWRVRELFF
size: .; D: .; V: TRBV29-1; J: TRBJ2-1; DNA: TGCAGCCCCAGGGCTAGCGTCGGGTTGCAGTTCTTC; CDR3: CSPRASVGLQFF
size: .; D: TRBD1; V: TRBV5-4; J: TRBJ2-7; DNA: TGTGCCAGCAGCTCCCGGACAGGGGTCTACGAGCAGTACTTC; CDR3: CASSSRTGVYEQYF
size: once; D: .; V: TRBV21-1; J: TRBJ2-6; DNA: TGTGCCAGCAGCAAGGGGGGGCCGGGCCCTGGGGCCAACGTCCTGACTTTC; CDR3: CASSKGGPGPGANVLTF
size: .; D: .; V: TRBV9; J: TRBJ1-2; DNA: TGTGCCAGCAGCTCCGCAGGCGAAAGTAACTATGGCTACACCTTC; CDR3: CASSSAGESNYGYTF
size: .; D: .; V: TRBV5-1; J: TRBJ1-1; DNA: TGCGCCAGCAGCTTGGAGCAGGTTCATCAAGCTTTCTTT; CDR3: CASSLEQVHQAFF
size: .; D: TRBD1; V: TRBV2; J: TRBJ2-3; DNA: TGTGCCAGCACCCCTGGGGACAGGTTCACAGATACGCAGTATTTT; CDR3: CASTPGDRFTDTQYF
size: .; D: .; V: TRBV27; J: TRBJ1-1; DNA: TGTGCCAGCAGTTCCCTTATCCGGGGGAACACTGAAGCTTTCTTT; CDR3: CASSSLIRGNTEAFF
size: .; D: TRBD2; V: TRBV10-3; J: TRBJ2-1; DNA: TGTGCCATCAGTGAAACTAGCGGGGTTCTAAATGAGCAGTTCTTC; CDR3: CAISETSGVLNEQFF
size: few; D: .; V: TRBV7-2; J: TRBJ1-3; DNA: TGTGCCAGCAGCTTATTTGCCGGAGACTCTGGAAACACCATATATTTT; CDR3: CASSLFAGDSGNTIYF
size: .; D: .; V: TRBV19; J: TRBJ2-2; DNA: TGTGCCAGTTCGGGACTGGCGATGAACGGGGAGCTGTTTTTT; CDR3: CASSGLAMNGELFF
size: .; D: .; V: TRBV5-4; J: TRBJ2-2; DNA: TGTGCCAGCAGCTTGGCGGCGGGGTTAAACACCGGGGAGCTGTTTTTT; CDR3: CASSLAAGLNTGELFF
size: .; D: .; V: TRBV27; J: TRBJ1-1; DNA: TGTGCCAGCAGTAAGGGGGACACTGAAGCTTTCTTT; CDR3: CASSKGDTEAFF
size: once; D: TRBD1; V: TRBV6-5; J: TRBJ2-1; DNA: TGTGCCAGCAGTCCCCGGGACAGCTTCACCCATGAGCAGTTCTTC; CDR3: CASSPRDSFTHEQFF
size: .; D: .; V: TRBV11-3; J: TRBJ2-2; DNA: TGTGCCAGCAGCTCCGGGTTCGCGAACACCGGGGAGCTGTTTTTT; CDR3: CASSSGFANTGELFF
size: .; D: TRBD1; V: TRBV30; J: TRBJ1-6; DNA: TGTGCCTGGAGTTCTCCATCTTCCGGGACAGCTAATTCACCCCTCCACTTT; CDR3: CAWSSPSSGTANSPLHF
size: .; D: .; V: TRBV14; J: TRBJ2-7; DNA: TGTGCCAGCAGCCAAGCCCTAACTAGCCCCTACGAGCAGTACTTC; CDR3: CASSQALTSPYEQYF
size: .; D: TRBD2; V: TRBV7-9; J: TRBJ2-4; DNA: TGTGCCAGCAGCCGGGGTCTAGCGGGAGCGGGCATTCAGTACTTC; CDR3: CASSRGLAGAGIQYF
size: .; D: .; V: TRBV6-5; J: TRBJ2-2; DNA: TGTGCCAGCAGTTACGGTCAGGTATACACCGGGGAGCTGTTTTTT; CDR3: CASSYGQVYTGELFF
size: .; D: TRBD1; V: TRBV5-1; J: TRBJ2-6; DNA: TGCGCCAGCAGCTTGGGACAGGGGGACTCTGGGGCCAACGTCCTGACTTTC; CDR3: CASSLGQGDSGANVLTF
size: .; D: .; V: TRBV9; J: TRBJ2-2; DNA: TGTGCCAGCAGCGCCCTCCTCACCGGGGAGCTGTTTTTT; CDR3: CASSALLTGELFF
size: .; D: .; V: TRBV3-1/TRBV3-2; J: TRBJ1-3; DNA: TGTGCCAGCAGCCTCCCAATGGGAAACACCATATATTTT; CDR3: CASSLPMGNTIYF
size: .; D: .; V: TRBV6-2/TRBV6-3; J: TRBJ2-2; DNA: TGTGCCAGCAGTTTTCACGGGGAGCTGTTTTTT; CDR3: CASSFHGELFF
size: .; D: .; V: TRBV7-9; J: TRBJ1-2; DNA: TGTGCCAGCAGCTCGGTCCGAGGCTACACCTTC; CDR3: CASSSVRGYTF
size: .; D: TRBD2; V: TRBV20-1; J: TRBJ2-5; DNA: TGCAGTGCTAGTGGGCTAGCGGTGGAGACCCAGTACTTC; CDR3: CSASGLAVETQYF
size: .; D: .; V: TRBV18; J: TRBJ1-2; DNA: TGTGCCAGCTCACCAAGCCCGGGGGACTTGTGGGGCTACACCTTC; CDR3: CASSPSPGDLWGYTF
size: .; D: TRBD2; V: TRBV15; J: TRBJ2-4; DNA: TGTGCCACCAGCAGAGCTTCTAGCGGGAGGACCAAAAACATTCAGTACTTC; CDR3: CATSRASSGRTKNIQYF
size: .; D: TRBD1; V: TRBV4-1; J: TRBJ2-3; DNA: TGCGCCAGCAGCCAGGACAGGGATACGCAGTATTTT; CDR3: CASSQDRDTQYF
size: .; D: TRBD2; V: TRBV7-9; J: TRBJ2-3; DNA: TGTGCCAGCAGCCCCCGGACTAGCGGGAGCATGGATACGCAGTATTTT; CDR3: CASSPRTSGSMDTQYF
size: .; D: TRBD1; V: TRBV7-9; J: TRBJ2-3; DNA: TGTGTGGGACAGAGCACAGATACGCAGTATTTT; CDR3: CVGQSTDTQYF
size: .; D: .; V: TRBV18; J: TRBJ2-3; DNA: TGTGCCAGCTCACCAATCGGGGGAGCCCCTAGCACAGATACGCAGTATTTT; CDR3: CASSPIGGAPSTDTQYF
size: .; D: TRBD2; V: TRBV6-5; J: TRBJ2-7; DNA: TGTGCCAGCAGTTACTCTAGCGGGGCAAACTACGAGCAGTACTTC; CDR3: CASSYSSGANYEQYF
size: .; D: .; V: TRBV7-9; J: TRBJ2-2; DNA: TGTGCCAGCAGCCGAGCCTTAAACGGGGAGCTGTTTTTT; CDR3: CASSRALNGELFF
size: .; D: .; V: TRBV6-1; J: TRBJ2-7; DNA: TGTGCCAGCAGTGAAGGGACAAGCATACTCTACGAGCAGTACTTC; CDR3: CASSEGTSILYEQYF
size: .; D: .; V: TRBV3-1/TRBV3-2; J: TRBJ2-7; DNA: TGTGCCAGCAGCTTGGACAGAGACCCCTACGAGCAGTACTTC; CDR3: CASSLDRDPYEQYF
size: few; D: .; V: TRBV7-9; J: TRBJ1-3; DNA: TGTGCCAGCAGCTTGGAGGTAGCTGGAAACACCATATATTTT; CDR3: CASSLEVAGNTIYF
size: .; D: .; V: TRBV10-2; J: TRBJ2-7; DNA: TGCGCCAGCAGTTTAGCGGACTACGAGCAGTACTTC; CDR3: CASSLADYEQYF
size: .; D: TRBD1; V: TRBV7-9; J: TRBJ2-7; DNA: TGTGCCAGCAGCTCTACAGGGGGAACCTACGAGCAGTACTTC; CDR3: CASSSTGGTYEQYF
size: .; D: TRBD2; V: TRBV2; J: TRBJ2-3; DNA: TGTGCCAGCAGTGAATCGCGGGGGGGCCGGGCAGATACGCAGTATTTT; CDR3: CASSESRGGRADTQYF
size: .; D: TRBD1; V: TRBV5-8; J: TRBJ1-4; DNA: TGTGCCAGCAGCTTGGGGGGACAGACAATTAATGAAAAACTGTTTTTT; CDR3: CASSLGGQTINEKLFF
size: .; D: TRBD1; V: TRBV24-1; J: TRBJ2-2; DNA: TGTGCCACCAGTGACCGACAGGGGCGGGCCGGGGAGCTGTTTTTT; CDR3: CATSDRQGRAGELFF